This is a list of T cell receptor beta chains from one sample in a study of blood T cell repertoires in COVID-19. TCRdb keeps only in-frame clones here, not all; method: immunoSEQ multiplex PCR. The data contain approximately 160,000 clones, about 83% of them singletons. Sequenced: peripheral blood. All receptors come from a middle-aged man who had recovered from COVID-19. Both conserved end residues are part of each CDR3. The D gene is left open where the match is weak. The size field is filled for only some rows; it gives once, few, many or a size class.

CDR3 length	V gene	D gene	J gene	clone size	CDR3 protein	CDR3 DNA
13	TRBV28	TRBD1	TRBJ1-2	NA	CASSSGTGEGYTF	TGTGCCAGCAGTTCTGGGACAGGGGAAGGCTACACCTTC
15	TRBV9	TRBD1	TRBJ2-5	NA	CASSVRTGGEETQYF	TGTGCCAGCAGCGTCCGGACAGGGGGCGAAGAGACCCAGTACTTC
16	TRBV10-3	TRBD1	TRBJ2-2	once	CAISEPRQGRTGELFF	TGTGCCATCAGTGAGCCCCGACAGGGGAGGACCGGGGAGCTGTTTTTT
16	TRBV15	TRBD1	TRBJ2-7	once	CATSPHRDRTPNEQYF	TGTGCCACCAGCCCTCACCGGGACAGGACACCAAACGAGCAGTACTTC
15	TRBV7-2	NA	TRBJ2-2	NA	CASTQIGSPAGELFF	TGTGCCAGCACCCAGATAGGGAGCCCGGCCGGGGAGCTGTTTTTT
13	TRBV5-5	NA	TRBJ1-1	NA	CASSFTHDTEAFF	TGTGCCAGCAGCTTTACACACGACACTGAAGCTTTCTTT
13	TRBV19	NA	TRBJ1-1	NA	CASSIRGGTEAFF	TGTGCCAGTAGTATTCGGGGGGGCACTGAAGCTTTCTTT
18	TRBV3-1/TRBV3-2	TRBD2	TRBJ2-2	NA	CASSHRIRGRAGTGELFF	TGTGCCAGCAGCCACCGCATCCGCGGGAGGGCCGGCACCGGGGAGCTGTTTTTT
10	TRBV19	NA	TRBJ2-4	NA	CASKGNIQYF	TGTGCCAGTAAGGGGAACATTCAGTACTTC
16	TRBV4-3	TRBD2	TRBJ2-5	NA	CASSAPAAGGRETQYF	TGCGCCAGCAGCGCCCCGGCAGCGGGAGGGCGGGAGACCCAGTACTTC
14	TRBV7-9	TRBD1	TRBJ1-4	NA	CASSRDRENEKLFF	TGTGCCAGCAGCAGGGACAGGGAGAATGAAAAACTGTTTTTT
15	TRBV19	TRBD1	TRBJ1-1	NA	CASSIDPDRGLEAFF	TGTGCCAGTAGTATAGACCCAGACAGGGGGCTCGAAGCTTTCTTT
15	TRBV9	TRBD2	TRBJ2-1	NA	CASSAGLASYNEQFF	TGTGCCAGCAGCGCGGGACTAGCGAGCTACAATGAGCAGTTCTTC
13	TRBV7-2	NA	TRBJ2-1	NA	CASSTPGTNEQFF	TGTGCCAGCAGCACCCCGGGTACCAATGAGCAGTTCTTC
15	TRBV7-8	TRBD2	TRBJ2-5	NA	CASSGGTSGQETQYF	TGTGCCAGCAGCGGAGGGACTAGCGGGCAAGAGACCCAGTACTTC
14	TRBV24-1	NA	TRBJ2-1	NA	CATSDRRDYNEQFF	TGTGCCACCAGTGATAGGCGGGATTACAATGAGCAGTTCTTC
13	TRBV28	TRBD1	TRBJ1-4	NA	CASSFDRGRKLFF	TGTGCCAGCAGTTTCGACAGGGGTCGAAAACTGTTTTTT
14	TRBV4-2	TRBD1	TRBJ1-5	NA	CASSPGQGRQPQHF	TGTGCCAGCAGCCCAGGACAGGGCCGGCAGCCCCAGCATTTT
15	TRBV6-5	TRBD1	TRBJ1-1	NA	CASSNRDRGPTEAFF	TGTGCCAGCAGTAACCGGGACAGGGGGCCCACTGAAGCTTTCTTT
14	TRBV7-8	TRBD2	TRBJ2-3	NA	CASSFSGREDTQYF	TGTGCCAGCAGCTTTAGCGGGAGGGAAGATACGCAGTATTTT
15	TRBV30	TRBD1	TRBJ1-4	few	CAWSWTGATNEKLFF	TGTGCCTGGAGCTGGACAGGGGCTACTAATGAAAAACTGTTTTTT
15	TRBV28	TRBD2	TRBJ2-2	NA	CASSSSGMNTGELFF	TGTGCCAGCAGTTCTAGCGGGATGAACACCGGGGAGCTGTTTTTT
13	TRBV14	NA	TRBJ2-3	NA	CASSQVPADTQYF	TGTGCCAGCTCCCAGGTCCCCGCAGATACGCAGTATTTT
16	TRBV28	TRBD1	TRBJ2-3	NA	CASSSRLDRVADTQYF	TGTGCCAGCAGTTCGCGATTAGACAGGGTGGCAGATACGCAGTATTTT
18	TRBV4-2	NA	TRBJ1-2	NA	CASSQSHGAGGRNYGYTF	TGTGCCAGCAGCCAATCCCATGGGGCCGGGGGGCGCAACTATGGCTACACCTTC